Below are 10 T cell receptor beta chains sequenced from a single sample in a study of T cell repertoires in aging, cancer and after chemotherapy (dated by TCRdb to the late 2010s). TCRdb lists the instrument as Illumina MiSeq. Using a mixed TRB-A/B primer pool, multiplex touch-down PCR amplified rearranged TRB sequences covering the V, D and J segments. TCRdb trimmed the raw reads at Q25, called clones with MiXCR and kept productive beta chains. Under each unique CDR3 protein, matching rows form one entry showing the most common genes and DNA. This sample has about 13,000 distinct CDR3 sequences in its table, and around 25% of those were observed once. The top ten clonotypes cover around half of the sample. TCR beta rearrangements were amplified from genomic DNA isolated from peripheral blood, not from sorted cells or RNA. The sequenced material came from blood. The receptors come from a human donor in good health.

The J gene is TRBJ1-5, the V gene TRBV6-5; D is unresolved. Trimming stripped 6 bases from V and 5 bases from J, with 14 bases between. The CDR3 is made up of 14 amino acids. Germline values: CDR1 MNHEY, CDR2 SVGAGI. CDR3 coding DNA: TGTGCCAGCAGCCACCAGGCCACACATCAGCCCCAGCATTTT. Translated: CASSHQATHQPQHF.

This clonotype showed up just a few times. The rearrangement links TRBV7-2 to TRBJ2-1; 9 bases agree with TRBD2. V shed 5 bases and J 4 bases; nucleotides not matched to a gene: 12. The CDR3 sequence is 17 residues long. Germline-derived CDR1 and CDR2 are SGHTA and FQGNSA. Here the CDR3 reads CASSRAGSGGTYNEQFF. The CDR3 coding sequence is TGTGCCAGCAGCCGAGCGGGCAGCGGGGGGACGTACAATGAGCAGTTCTTC.

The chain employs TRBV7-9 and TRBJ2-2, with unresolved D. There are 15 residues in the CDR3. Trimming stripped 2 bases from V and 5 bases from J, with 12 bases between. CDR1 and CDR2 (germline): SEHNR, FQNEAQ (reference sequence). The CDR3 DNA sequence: TGTGCCAGCAGCTTAACCCGAAGTTTGACCGGGGAGCTGTTTTTT. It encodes CASSLTRSLTGELFF.

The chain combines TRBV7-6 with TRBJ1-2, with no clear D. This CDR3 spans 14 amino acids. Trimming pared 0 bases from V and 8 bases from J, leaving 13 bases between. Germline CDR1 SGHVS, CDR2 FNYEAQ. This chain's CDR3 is CASSLASEVEGYTF. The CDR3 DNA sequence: TGTGCCAGCAGCTTAGCCAGTGAGGTGGAGGGCTACACCTTC.

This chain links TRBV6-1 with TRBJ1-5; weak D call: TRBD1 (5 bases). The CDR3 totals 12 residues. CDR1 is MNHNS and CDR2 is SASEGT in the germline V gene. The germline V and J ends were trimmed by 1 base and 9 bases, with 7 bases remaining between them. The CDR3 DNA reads TGTGCCAGCAGTGAAGGTGGGGGGCCCCAGCATTTT. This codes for CASSEGGGPQHF.

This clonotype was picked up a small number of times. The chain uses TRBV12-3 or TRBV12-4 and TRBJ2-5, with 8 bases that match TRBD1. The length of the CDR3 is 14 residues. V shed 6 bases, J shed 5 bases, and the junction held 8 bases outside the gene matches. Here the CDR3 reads CASSRRTGGETQYF. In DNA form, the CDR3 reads TGTGCCAGCAGCCGCCGAACAGGGGGGGAGACCCAGTACTTC.

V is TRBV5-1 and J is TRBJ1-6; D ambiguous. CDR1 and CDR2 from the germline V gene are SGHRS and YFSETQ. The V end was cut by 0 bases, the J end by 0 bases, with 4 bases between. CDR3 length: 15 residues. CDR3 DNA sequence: TGCGCCAGCAGCTTGGTTGGCTCCTATAATTCACCCCTCCACTTT. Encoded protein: CASSLVGSYNSPLHF.

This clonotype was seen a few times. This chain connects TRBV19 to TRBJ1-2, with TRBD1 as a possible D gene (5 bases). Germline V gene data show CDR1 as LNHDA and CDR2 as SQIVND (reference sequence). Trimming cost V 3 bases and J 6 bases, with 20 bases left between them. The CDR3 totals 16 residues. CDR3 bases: TGTGCCAGTAGTATCGGAACGGTGGGGGGGAGGAATGGCTACACCTTC. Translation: CASSIGTVGGRNGYTF.

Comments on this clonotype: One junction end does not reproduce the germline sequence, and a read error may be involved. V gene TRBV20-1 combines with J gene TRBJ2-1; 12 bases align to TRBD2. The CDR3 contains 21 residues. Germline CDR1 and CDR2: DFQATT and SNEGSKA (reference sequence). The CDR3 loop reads CSTSALSSLAGGALSYNEQFF. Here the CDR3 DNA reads TGCAGTACTAGCGCCCTCTCGTCACTAGCGGGGGGTGCCCTCTCCTACAATGAGCAGTTCTTC.

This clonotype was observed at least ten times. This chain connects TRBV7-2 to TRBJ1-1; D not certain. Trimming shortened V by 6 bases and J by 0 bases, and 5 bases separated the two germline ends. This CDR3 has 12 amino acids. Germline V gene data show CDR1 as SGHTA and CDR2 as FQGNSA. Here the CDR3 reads CASRSVNTEAFF. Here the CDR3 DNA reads TGTGCCAGCAGATCAGTGAACACTGAAGCTTTCTTT. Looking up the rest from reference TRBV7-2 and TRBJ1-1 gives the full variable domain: GAGVSQSPSNKVTEKGKDVELRCDPISGHTALYWYRQSLGQGLEFLIYFQGNSAPDKSGLPSDRFSAERTGGSVSTLTIQRTQQEDSAVYLCASRSVNTEAFFGQGTRLTVV.